This TCR beta chain emerged from a study of T cells in localized non-small cell lung cancer. General observations from the study: Adjacent lung tissue had a median about 57 of the top 100 clones found in the tumor. Uninvolved adjacent lung showed the highest T cell clonality, exceeding tumor.

There are a few counts of this clone. Its antigen is unknown. Assay: immunoSEQ multiplex PCR; the TCRdb copy retains only in-frame clones and omits some. The sample lists around 69,000 clones, 75% to 90% seen once, with around 1.8% in the top ten. The sample was peripheral blood, taken before any cancer treatment. The clonotype originates from a woman aged 35-75 years with stage I lung adenocarcinoma.

The CDR3 coding sequence is TGTGCCAGCAGCCTGGGGACTAGCGGGGACTACGAGCAGTACTTC. Encoded protein: CASSLGTSGDYEQYF. The rearrangement joins TRBV4-2 to TRBJ2-7; 13 positions agree with TRBD2. CDR1 is LGHNA and CDR2 is YNFKEQ in the germline V gene. The length of the CDR3 is 15 residues. J gave up 3 bases and V 4 bases, and 3 bases lay outside the gene matches.